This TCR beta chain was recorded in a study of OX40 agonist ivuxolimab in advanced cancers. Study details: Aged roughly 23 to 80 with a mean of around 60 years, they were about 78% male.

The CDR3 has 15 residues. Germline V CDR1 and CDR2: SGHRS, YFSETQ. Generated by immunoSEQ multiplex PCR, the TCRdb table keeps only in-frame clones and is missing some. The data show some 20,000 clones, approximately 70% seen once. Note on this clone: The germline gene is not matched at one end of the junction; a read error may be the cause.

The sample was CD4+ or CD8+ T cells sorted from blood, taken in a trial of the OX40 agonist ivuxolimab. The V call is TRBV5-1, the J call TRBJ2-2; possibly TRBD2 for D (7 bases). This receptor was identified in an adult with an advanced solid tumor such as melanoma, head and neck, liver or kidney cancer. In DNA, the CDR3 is TGTGCCAGCACCTTCGGAGGGGGGGCGCCCGGGGAGCTGTTTTTT. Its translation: CASTFGGGAPGELFF.